Listed here are 21 T cell receptor beta chains from one sample, sequenced in a study of blood T cell repertoires in COVID-19. Profiled with immunoSEQ multiplex PCR; TCRdb holds only in-frame clones, not every one. The sample records approximately 45,000 clones, 86% being singletons. Sequenced input: peripheral blood. The receptors derive from an elderly woman with acute or convalescent COVID-19.

This chain connects TRBV29-1 to TRBJ2-7, with 12 positions matching TRBD2. Germline V lookup: CDR1 SQVTM, CDR2 ANQGSEA. Trimming removed 6 bases from V and 1 base from J; junction bases left unmatched: 1. This CDR3 spans 13 amino acids. The CDR3 DNA reads as TGCAGCGTCCTAGCGGGGGGGTCCTACGAGCAGTACTTC. The encoded protein is CSVLAGGSYEQYF.

This chain links TRBV19 with TRBJ2-4; tentative D call: TRBD2 (6 bases). Trimming shortened V by 1 base and J by 2 bases, and 12 bases separated the two germline ends. The CDR3 covers 16 residues. Germline V gene lookup returns CDR1 LNHDA and CDR2 SQIVND (reference sequence). The CDR3 bases are TGTGCCAGTAGTATAGCGGCCGGGGGATCCAAAAACATTCAGTACTTC. This translates into CASSIAAGGSKNIQYF.

V and J are TRBV18 and TRBJ2-1; 8 nucleotides match TRBD2. The CDR3 runs 16 residues. In germline, CDR1 is KGHSH, CDR2 LQKENI. Losses at the gene ends were 2 bases for V and 4 bases for J; bases not matched to a gene: 7. The CDR3 bases are TGTGCCAGCTCACCATTGAGCGGGGGCCAATACAATGAGCAGTTCTTC. Encoded protein: CASSPLSGGQYNEQFF.

The chain is built from TRBV6-5 and TRBJ1-1, with D possibly being TRBD1 (6 bases). CDR3 length: 14 amino acids. CDR1 is MNHEY, CDR2 SVGAGI, per germline. V was clipped by 5 bases and J by 8 bases, with 18 bases between them. In DNA, the CDR3 is TGTGCCAGCAGTCCAGACACTGCCAGGGGAGAAGCTTTCTTT. It is translated as CASSPDTARGEAFF.

This clone has just one count. The rearrangement joins TRBV30 to TRBJ1-2; tentative D call: TRBD1 (6 bases). V lost 1 base, J lost 3 bases, and 6 bases lay in between. CDR3 size: 12 residues. Germline-derived CDR1 and CDR2 are GTSNPN and SVGIG (reference sequence). In DNA form, the CDR3 reads TGTGCCTGGAGTGGACAGGACTATGGCTACACCTTC. Its protein is CAWSGQDYGYTF.

The chain joins TRBV28 to TRBJ2-2; 7 bases map to TRBD2. This CDR3 comprises 14 residues. Unmatched junction bases numbered 6, after V lost 4 bases and J lost 7 bases. Germline CDR1 and CDR2: MDHEN and SYDVKM. CDR3 loop: CASSSPGGNGELFF. The CDR3 coding sequence is TGTGCCAGCAGTTCCCCCGGGGGGAACGGGGAGCTGTTTTTT.

The chain links TRBV4-1 to TRBJ2-7, with 9 bases that match TRBD2. From germline, CDR1 is MGHRA and CDR2 YSYEKL. Germline trimming cut 1 base from V and 6 bases from J; bases unmatched to any gene: 7. This CDR3 contains 15 residues. CDR3 in amino acids: CASSQGERGVREQYF. For the CDR3, the DNA is TGCGCCAGCAGCCAAGGGGAGCGGGGGGTTCGCGAGCAGTACTTC.

This chain uses TRBV20-1 with TRBJ1-2; no reliable D call. CDR1 and CDR2 (germline): DFQATT, SNEGSKA (reference sequence). The CDR3 loop spans 11 amino acids. Trimming cost V 5 bases and J 4 bases, with 8 bases left between them. The CDR3 here is CSASRSYGYTF. CDR3 DNA sequence: TGCAGTGCTTCGCGGAGCTATGGCTACACCTTC.

The V call is TRBV30, the J call TRBJ2-1, with D possibly TRBD2 on 5 matching bases. V was clipped by 2 bases and J by 9 bases, with 14 bases between them. Germline lookup yields CDR1 GTSNPN and CDR2 SVGIG (reference sequence). There are 13 residues in the CDR3. CDR3 nucleotide sequence: TGTGCCTGGAGTACCGGGGTAGATTTTGAGCAGTTCTTC. Amino acid sequence: CAWSTGVDFEQFF. Complete variable domain (other parts from reference TRBV30 and TRBJ2-1): SQTIHQWPATLVQPVGSPLSLECTVEGTSNPNLYWYRQAAGRGLQLLFYSVGIGQISSEVPQNLSASRPQDRQFILSSKKLLLSDSGFYLCAWSTGVDFEQFFGPGTRLTVL.

The genes are TRBV7-9 and TRBJ1-1; 8 bases are shared with TRBD1. The CDR3 is 17 amino acids. CDR1 is SEHNR and CDR2 is FQNEAQ in the germline V gene (reference sequence). V lost 5 bases, J lost 3 bases, and 14 bases stayed unmatched. The CDR3 region is CASSTGQAFPTDTEAFF. CDR3 nucleotides: TGTGCCAGCAGCACGGGACAGGCATTTCCAACGGACACTGAAGCTTTCTTT.

The DNA of the CDR3 is TGTGCCAGCTCACCCGGGACAGGTTTGTCACCCCTCCACTTT. Protein product: CASSPGTGLSPLHF. The chain combines TRBV18 with TRBJ1-6; the match to TRBD1 covers 8 bases. Per the germline V gene, CDR1 is KGHSH and CDR2 is LQKENI. This CDR3 spans 14 amino acids. The trim removed 3 bases at V and 10 bases at J, leaving 5 bases unmatched.

This chain's CDR3 is CASTSLAGGTVSYNEQFF. CDR3 in DNA: TGTGCCAGCACCTCACTAGCGGGGGGGACGGTCTCCTACAATGAGCAGTTCTTC. The chain employs TRBV3-1 (or the pseudogene TRBV3-2) and TRBJ2-1; 13 bases map to TRBD2. CDR3 length: 18 amino acids. Germline CDR1 and CDR2: LGHDT and YNNKEL (reference sequence). The V segment lost 7 bases and the J segment 0 bases; nucleotides outside the gene matches: 9.

The chain joins TRBV5-6 to TRBJ2-2; 8 bases match TRBD1. CDR3 length: 15 residues. Germline V lookup: CDR1 SGHDT, CDR2 YYEEEE. V lost 2 bases and J lost 2; bases outside the gene matches: 2. The DNA of the CDR3 is TGTGCCAGCAGCTTCGACAGGGGAAACACCGGGGAGCTGTTTTTT. It yields the protein CASSFDRGNTGELFF.

The chain joins TRBV6-5 to TRBJ1-2; TRBD1 matches 7 bases. Trimming at V came to 0 bases and at J to 1 base, leaving 2 bases not matched to a gene. Germline V gene lookup returns CDR1 MNHEY and CDR2 SVGAGI. This CDR3 is 15 amino acids long. The DNA of the CDR3 is TGTGCCAGCAGTTACTCGAGACAGGGTAACTATGGCTACACCTTC. Translation: CASSYSRQGNYGYTF.

The rearrangement uses TRBV6-1 and TRBJ1-1; TRBD1 is a possible D gene (6 bases). CDR3 size: 15 residues. The germline V gene has CDR1 MNHNS and CDR2 SASEGT. V gave up 0 bases and J gave up 4 bases, with 12 bases separating them. In DNA form, the CDR3 reads TGTGCCAGCAGTGAAGCCAGGGGCCCCGGCACTGAAGCTTTCTTT. Translated: CASSEARGPGTEAFF.

V usage is TRBV2 and J usage is TRBJ1-2; TRBD1 might be the D (5 bases). Germline V CDR1 and CDR2: SNHLY, FYNNEI. Between the trimmed V and J ends, which lost 4 bases and 5 bases, there was a span of 14 bases. CDR3 length: 14 amino acids. The DNA of the CDR3 is TGTGCCAGCAGTGCGGCCGTGGGGGGGTATGGCTACACCTTC. Protein: CASSAAVGGYGYTF.

J is TRBJ2-7 and V is TRBV5-1, with D perhaps TRBD2 (6 bases). The V and J ends lost 3 bases and 3 bases respectively, with 13 bases between them. Per germline, CDR1 SGHRS and CDR2 YFSETQ. The CDR3 is made up of 14 amino acids. The CDR3 DNA reads TGCGCCAGCAGCTCGGGACCCGGGAGCTACGAGCAGTACTTC. Translating gives CASSSGPGSYEQYF.

The chain uses TRBV3-1 (or the pseudogene TRBV3-2) and TRBJ1-2; D gene uncertain. Trimming took off 2 bases at V and 8 bases at J, with 9 bases between the two ends. Germline V lookup: CDR1 LGHDT, CDR2 YNNKEL (reference sequence). The CDR3 length is 12 residues. The chain's CDR3 is CASSQTGVGYTF. The CDR3 nucleotides read TGTGCCAGCAGCCAAACCGGGGTAGGCTACACCTTC.

V is TRBV30 and J is TRBJ1-4, with TRBD1 matching 10 bases. This CDR3 has 13 amino acids. Trimming took 3 bases from V and 8 from J; bases not matched to a gene: 3. In germline, CDR1 is GTSNPN, CDR2 SVGIG (reference sequence). DNA of the CDR3: TGTGCCTGGAGCGGACAGGGGGGGGAAAAACTGTTTTTT. Residues: CAWSGQGGEKLFF.

The chain links TRBV5-1 to TRBJ1-2; D unresolved. The ends were cut back, 6 bases at V and 1 base at J, with 13 bases in the middle. Germline V CDR1 and CDR2: SGHRS, YFSETQ. The CDR3 loop spans 14 amino acids. The DNA for the CDR3 is TGCGCCAGCAACGACGGGGAAATTAACTATGGCTACACCTTC. Translated: CASNDGEINYGYTF.

This rearrangement joins TRBV5-1 to TRBJ1-2, with 9 bases aligning to TRBD1. CDR3 length: 15 amino acids. V lost 4 bases and J lost 6; bases outside the gene matches: 10. Per germline, CDR1 SGHRS and CDR2 YFSETQ. The CDR3 sequence: CASSGGTGTLNGYTF. The CDR3 DNA sequence: TGCGCCAGCAGCGGAGGGACAGGGACTTTGAATGGCTACACCTTC.